The text below deals with one TCR beta chain. Its antigen is not known. This record comes from a study of OX40 agonist ivuxolimab in advanced cancers. About the study: Ivuxolimab, an agonist antibody against OX40 (CD134), was given to patients. Eligibility admitted prior anti-PD-1, anti-PD-L1 or anti-CTLA-4 therapy; around 42% had some. The diagnoses of dose-escalation patients were hepatocellular carcinoma, melanoma, renal cell or head and neck cancer.

Broader study findings: On average, a greater number of expanded clones characterised CD8+ T cells relative to CD4+.

TCRdb's copy holds only in-frame clones and misses some; the assay was immunoSEQ multiplex PCR. The sample has 70,000 to 80,000 clones; over 85% are singletons. Germline lookup yields CDR1 SEHNR and CDR2 FQNEAQ (reference sequence). This CDR3 region has 13 residues. Between the trimmed V and J ends, which lost 2 bases and 1 base, there was a span of 6 bases. The material sequenced was CD4+ or CD8+ T cells sorted from blood, taken in a trial of the OX40 agonist ivuxolimab. The source of this sequence is an adult with an advanced solid tumor such as melanoma, head and neck, liver or kidney cancer. The chain couples TRBV7-9 to TRBJ2-7, with D uncertain. This CDR3 is CASSLSTSYEQYF. DNA of the CDR3: TGTGCCAGCAGCTTATCAACATCCTACGAGCAGTACTTC.